Below are 4 T cell receptor beta chains sequenced from a single sample in a study of cytomegalovirus exposure and HLA in healthy donors. PCR primers comprised 60 Vbeta and 13 Jbeta primers. Libraries were prepared by immunoSEQ multiplex PCR; TCRdb keeps only in-frame clonotypes and omits some of them. The sample gives more than 85,000 clones, roughly 76% of which show up once; more than 1.5% is in the top ten. The sample taken for sequencing was PBMCs. These receptor sequences come from a man aged 40-49 years in good health and CMV-seronegative.

V is TRBV14 and J is TRBJ2-7; 8 nucleotides align to TRBD2. Germline V CDR1 and CDR2: SGHDN, FVKESK. The ends lost 2 bases at V and 6 bases at J; junction bases unmatched: 6. The CDR3 loop spans 14 amino acids. This chain's CDR3 is CASSQTAGVAEQYF. CDR3 nucleotide sequence: TGTGCCAGCAGCCAAACAGCGGGAGTAGCCGAGCAGTACTTC.

The chain joins TRBV5-1 to TRBJ1-1; the match to TRBD1 covers 7 bases. The CDR3 spans 14 residues. The junction had 6 bases not matched to a gene; V was cut back by 4 bases and J by 3 bases. Looked up from germline, CDR1 is SGHRS and CDR2 is YFSETQ. The CDR3 loop is CASSRGTADTEAFF. CDR3 nucleotides: TGCGCCAGCAGCCGGGGGACAGCCGACACTGAAGCTTTCTTT.

This chain uses TRBV27 with TRBJ1-5, with D perhaps TRBD1 (6 bases). CDR3 length: 15 amino acids. Germline V gives CDR1 MNHEY, CDR2 SMNVEV (reference sequence). V lost 7 bases, J lost 2 bases, and 15 bases lay in between. The CDR3 nucleotides are TGTGCCAGCAAAAGGGGGGGGACGGGCAATCAGCCCCAGCATTTT. Protein: CASKRGGTGNQPQHF.

The chain combines TRBV19 with TRBJ1-6, with D possibly matching TRBD1 (5 bases). The CDR3 totals 15 residues. Germline V gives CDR1 LNHDA, CDR2 SQIVND (reference sequence). The V end lost 5 bases, the J end lost 8 bases, and 16 bases lay between the germline ends. The CDR3 loop reads CASSRSGIRDSPLHF. CDR3 sequence (DNA): TGTGCCAGTAGTCGTTCAGGGATTCGCGATTCACCCCTCCACTTT.